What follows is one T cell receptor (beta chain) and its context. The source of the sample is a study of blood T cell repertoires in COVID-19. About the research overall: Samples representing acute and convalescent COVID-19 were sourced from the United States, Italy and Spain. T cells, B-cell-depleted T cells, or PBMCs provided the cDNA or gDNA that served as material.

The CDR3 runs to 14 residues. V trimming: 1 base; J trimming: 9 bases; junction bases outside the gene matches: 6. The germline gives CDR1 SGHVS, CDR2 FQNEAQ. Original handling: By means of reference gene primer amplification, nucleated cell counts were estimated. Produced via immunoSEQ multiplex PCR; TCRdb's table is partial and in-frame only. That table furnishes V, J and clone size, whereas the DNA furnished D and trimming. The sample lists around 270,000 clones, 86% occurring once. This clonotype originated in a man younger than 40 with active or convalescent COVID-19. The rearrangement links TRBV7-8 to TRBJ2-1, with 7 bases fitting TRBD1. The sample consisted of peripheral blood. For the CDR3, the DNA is TGTGCCAGCAGCTTAGGGGGACAGCTTCGTGAGCAGTTCTTC. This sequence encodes CASSLGGQLREQFF.